Following are 8 T cell receptor beta chains from one sample sequenced in a study of T cells in Graves' hyperthyroidism and ophthalmopathy. TCR beta CDR3 regions were amplified from RNA. With the HTBI primer set, the TCR CDR3 went through a first round of RT-PCR. MiXCR was run by TCRdb on the multiplex PCR reads, yielding one entry per CDR3 protein. Of hundreds of thousands of distinct CDR3 sequences listed, roughly 15% are singletons. The sequencing sample was made of blood. The receptors stem from a woman aged 40 to 55 with Graves' ophthalmopathy.

The chain joins TRBV24-1 to TRBJ1-1; no firm D call. CDR3 length: 13 residues. The V and J ends lost 3 bases and 1 base respectively, with 5 bases between them. The germline V gene has CDR1 KGHDR and CDR2 SFDVKD. CDR3 residues: CATSDIGNTEAFF. The CDR3 region has the DNA TGTGCCACCAGTGATATAGGGAACACTGAAGCTTTCTTT.

In its sample, this clonotype was seen many times. The V call is TRBV30, the J call TRBJ2-5; maybe TRBD1 (6 bases). The CDR3 contains 12 residues. V lost 4 bases and J 1 base, leaving 7 bases between the germline ends. Germline values: CDR1 GTSNPN, CDR2 SVGIG (reference sequence). CDR3 sequence: CAWNRVQETQYF. The DNA for the CDR3 is TGTGCCTGGAACAGGGTCCAAGAGACCCAGTACTTC.

This chain links TRBV28 with TRBJ2-3; TRBD2 agrees at 8 bases. Germline trimming cut 6 bases from V and 1 base from J; bases unmatched to any gene: 18. The CDR3 consists of 19 residues. From germline, CDR1 is MDHEN and CDR2 SYDVKM. The chain's CDR3 is CASRRGAGVRSYGTDTQYF. CDR3 DNA: TGTGCCAGCAGGCGGGGGGCCGGGGTTCGGTCTTATGGCACAGATACGCAGTATTTT.

The table lists this clonotype with a few counts. The chain combines TRBV24-1 with TRBJ2-2; the D gene could be TRBD1 or TRBD2 (5 bases each). Per germline, CDR1 KGHDR and CDR2 SFDVKD. The CDR3 totals 14 residues. With 9 bases removed from V and 4 bases from J, the gap between germline ends came to 14 bases. The chain's CDR3 is CATSGTLSTGELFF. The CDR3 coding sequence is TGTGCCACCTCCGGGACGCTGAGCACCGGGGAGCTGTTTTTT.

The table lists this clonotype with a few counts. The CDR3 here is CASSFHGTEEKLFF. The CDR3 DNA reads TGTGCCAGCAGCTTCCACGGGACTGAGGAAAAACTGTTTTTT. V and J are TRBV7-9 and TRBJ1-4; possible D gene TRBD1, 5 bases. This CDR3 is built from 14 residues. The germline V and J ends were trimmed by 3 bases and 8 bases, with 13 bases remaining between them. The germline gives CDR1 SEHNR, CDR2 FQNEAQ (reference sequence).

This clonotype was observed a handful of times. The CDR3 carries no conserved terminal phenylalanine or tryptophan, so it likely arises from a read error. This chain connects TRBV19 to TRBJ1-2; 10 bases are shared with TRBD1. CDR1 LNHDA and CDR2 SQIVND come from the germline V gene (reference sequence). The CDR3 loop spans 15 amino acids. V shed 5 bases and J 5 bases; nucleotides not matched to a gene: 8. The CDR3, as DNA: TGTGCCAGTAGTGTGTCCGACAGGGGGCTGTATGGCTACACCCTC. Translating gives CASSVSDRGLYGYTL.

This clonotype turned up a few times. The chain carries TRBV9 and TRBJ2-7; 7 positions agree with TRBD2. Germline-derived CDR1 and CDR2 are SGDLS and YYNGEE. The V gene end was trimmed by 4 bases and the J gene end by 4 bases; junction bases not matched to a gene: 17. The CDR3 is 17 residues long. The CDR3 sequence is CASSRTSDPPPQYEQYF. CDR3 coding DNA: TGTGCCAGCAGCCGTACTAGCGACCCTCCACCTCAATACGAGCAGTACTTC.

This clonotype has at least ten counts. This chain links TRBV11-3 with TRBJ2-7; D is unclear. The CDR3 consists of 14 residues. Germline CDR1 is SGHNT and CDR2 is YENEEA. Trimming took off 6 bases at V and 6 bases at J, with 18 bases between the two ends. The chain's CDR3 is CASSPWDVGFEQYF. For the CDR3, the DNA is TGTGCCAGCAGTCCCTGGGATGTTGGCTTCGAGCAGTACTTC. The variable domain in full, completed from reference TRBV11-3 and TRBJ2-7, reads EAGVVQSPRYKIIEKKQPVAFWCNPISGHNTLYWYLQNLGQGPELLIRYENEEAVDDSQLPKDRFSAERLKGVDSTLKIQPAELGDSAVYLCASSPWDVGFEQYFGPGTRLTVT.